What follows are 23 T cell receptor beta chains derived from one specimen sequenced in a study of blood T cells in healthy people across ages. The second PCR ran roughly 6 to 11 cycles with a sample-barcoded 5' primer and J-beta primers. TCRdb used MiXCR to reprocess the 5' RACE reads, holding one entry per CDR3 protein. There are about 620,000 distinct CDR3 sequences in the sample; approximately 52% occur only once, and roughly 14% lies in the top ten. The sample taken for sequencing was blood. The source is a woman aged 80 or over in good health.

This clonotype showed up just a few times. A much larger clone lies one base from this, so it may be a read error. The rearrangement joins TRBV7-3 to TRBJ2-5, with D unclear. This CDR3 has 14 residues. Germline loops: CDR1 SGHTA, CDR2 FQGTGA. In DNA, the CDR3 is TGTGTCAGCAGCTTCGAAGGGTACCAAGAGACCCAGTACTTC. As protein: CVSSFEGYQETQYF.

The sample holds a few counts of this clonotype. The rearrangement uses TRBV7-2 and TRBJ2-2, with D possibly being TRBD1 (6 bases). Germline V gene lookup returns CDR1 SGHTA and CDR2 FQGNSA. Trimming shortened V by 6 bases and J by 4 bases, and 15 bases separated the two germline ends. The CDR3 contains 15 residues. Here the CDR3 DNA reads TGTGCCAGCAGTGACAGGAACTGGGGCACCGGGGAGCTGTTTTTT. Protein: CASSDRNWGTGELFF.

Regarding this clonotype: At one boundary the junction diverges from the germline segment, which might be a read error. This rearrangement joins TRBV7-9 to TRBJ2-3; a possible D gene is TRBD1 (5 bases). Germline values: CDR1 SEHNR, CDR2 FQNEAQ (reference sequence). The CDR3 is 16 amino acids. The CDR3 sequence: CASSLGDSTVTDTQYF. The CDR3 DNA sequence: TGTGCCAGCAGTTTAGGCGACAGCACGGTCACAGATACGCAGTATTTT.

This rearrangement joins TRBV20-1 to TRBJ2-5; tentatively, D is TRBD1 (5 bases). This CDR3 is built from 13 residues. V lost 4 bases, J lost 5 bases, and 14 bases lay in between. Germline CDR1 DFQATT, CDR2 SNEGSKA (reference sequence). The CDR3 DNA reads TGCAGTGCTAAGGGCAGGGCCTGGGAGACCCAGTACTTC. Translating it yields CSAKGRAWETQYF.

The chain is built from TRBV27 and TRBJ1-4, with unresolved D. Deletions cut 6 bases from V and 9 bases from J, with 20 bases between. This CDR3 contains 15 residues. The germline CDR1 and CDR2 sequences are MNHEY and SMNVEV (reference sequence). CDR3 amino acids: CASSHGSLPLQKLFF. The CDR3, as DNA: TGTGCCAGCAGCCACGGGTCTCTGCCGTTACAAAAACTGTTTTTT.

This clonotype was recorded many times. The chain has TRBV12-3 or TRBV12-4 and TRBJ2-3, with D hard to call. The CDR3 length is 13 residues. V gave up 5 bases and J gave up 0 bases, with 6 bases separating them. The DNA of the CDR3 is TGTGCCAGCAGTACGGACAGCACAGATACGCAGTATTTT. Its translation: CASSTDSTDTQYF.

Points on this clonotype: This may be a read error: a much more frequent sequence differs by one nucleotide. V gene TRBV12-3 or TRBV12-4 combines with J gene TRBJ2-1, with a weak D call TRBD2 (6 bases). CDR3 length equals 14 residues. V gave up 5 bases and J gave up 6 bases, with 14 bases separating them. In nucleotides, the CDR3 is TGTGCCAGCAGTCCCACTAGCAGGACCAATGAGCAGTTCTTC. It specifies CASSPTSRTNEQFF.

The J gene is TRBJ2-1, the V gene TRBV28; the D is unclear. V lost 6 bases and J lost 3, with 12 bases in between. This CDR3 contains 14 residues. Germline assignment: CDR1 MDHEN and CDR2 SYDVKM. The CDR3 bases are TGTGCCAGCAGGGGCCCGACCCGCTACAATGAGCAGTTCTTC. Translating it yields CASRGPTRYNEQFF.

This chain links TRBV20-1 with TRBJ1-2; D not certain. Germline V gene data show CDR1 as DFQATT and CDR2 as SNEGSKA (reference sequence). CDR3 length equals 16 residues. V shed 6 bases and J shed 0 bases, with 20 bases lying between them. CDR3: CSAAIRPRNPNYGYTF. The CDR3 nucleotides read TGCAGTGCCGCCATCAGGCCCCGCAATCCTAACTATGGCTACACCTTC.

To note about this clonotype: One junction end disagrees with the germline gene, perhaps due to a read error. The gene calls are TRBV12-3 or TRBV12-4 and TRBJ2-3; D is ambiguous. The CDR3 covers 15 residues. DNA for the CDR3: TGTGCCAGCGGTTTAGATGGCGGATTAAGGGATACGCAGTATTTT. Protein: CASGLDGGLRDTQYF.

The rearrangement joins TRBV29-1 to TRBJ2-3; weak D call: TRBD2 (7 bases). Germline assignment: CDR1 SQVTM and CDR2 ANQGSEA. This CDR3 is 12 amino acids long. Trimming stripped 8 bases from V and 3 bases from J, with 12 bases between. CDR3 sequence (DNA): TGCAGCTCCGAGGGGGGGACAGATACGCAGTATTTT. Translated, it gives CSSEGGTDTQYF.

This clonotype was found a few times. The V call is TRBV12-3 or TRBV12-4, the J call TRBJ1-2, with TRBD1 as a possible D gene (6 bases). The V gene lost 6 bases and the J gene lost 10 bases, with 12 bases spanning the gap. The CDR3 has 11 residues. The DNA for the CDR3 is TGTGCCAGCAGCGAGTACAGGGACTACACCTTC. Protein sequence: CASSEYRDYTF.

This clonotype was picked up many times. The rearrangement joins TRBV3-1 to TRBJ2-1, with TRBD2 identical over 8 bases. The CDR3 loop spans 13 amino acids. The germline gives CDR1 LGHDT, CDR2 YNNKEL (reference sequence). J lost 6 bases, V lost 5 bases, and 3 bases had no gene match. The CDR3 sequence: CASSGTSRNEQFF. CDR3 bases: TGTGCCAGCAGCGGGACTAGTCGCAATGAGCAGTTCTTC.

Comments on this clonotype: A much larger clone lies a single base off, so this may be a read error. The V call is TRBV28, the J call TRBJ2-3; possibly TRBD1 for D (6 bases). This CDR3 region has 16 residues. The V gene lost 4 bases and the J gene lost 4 bases, with 18 bases spanning the gap. Germline CDR1 MDHEN, CDR2 SYDVKM. CDR3 loop: CASSSPRGNGADTQYF. Written as DNA, the CDR3 is TGTGCCAGCAGTTCCCCGAGGGGGAACGGAGCAGATACGCAGTATTTT.

The CDR3 here is CASDTGSSTGELFF. The CDR3 bases are TGCGCCAGCGACACAGGTTCCTCCACCGGGGAGCTGTTTTTT. The V gene is TRBV5-1, the J gene TRBJ2-2; tentatively, D is TRBD1 (5 bases). The germline V and J ends were trimmed by 7 bases and 4 bases, with 14 bases remaining between them. The V gene's germline CDR1 is SGHRS and CDR2 YFSETQ. This CDR3 region has 14 residues.

This clonotype was observed many times. The rearrangement links TRBV29-1 to TRBJ2-1, with TRBD2 identical over 10 bases. V was clipped by 7 bases and J by 9 bases; unmatched bases: 3. This CDR3 spans 11 amino acids. Germline CDR1 reads SQVTM; CDR2 reads ANQGSEA. The CDR3 spells CSAPSGSEQFF. For the CDR3, the DNA is TGCAGCGCCCCTAGCGGGAGTGAGCAGTTCTTC.

This clonotype turned up a few times. The J gene is TRBJ1-4, the V gene TRBV7-2; perhaps TRBD1 as D (5 bases). With 5 bases removed from V and 7 bases from J, the gap between germline ends came to 17 bases. Germline CDR1 is SGHTA and CDR2 is FQGNSA. This CDR3 contains 15 residues. The CDR3 DNA reads as TGTGCCAGCAGCCCTTCAGTCCCAGGGAGTGAAAAACTGTTTTTT. Encoded protein: CASSPSVPGSEKLFF.

The V gene is TRBV7-3, the J gene TRBJ2-2; no clear D gene. The germline V gene encodes CDR1 SGHTA and CDR2 FQGTGA. V was pared by 2 bases and J by 5 bases, with 12 bases between. This CDR3 contains 15 residues. Here the CDR3 DNA reads TGTGCCAGCAGCTTATATCGAGTGGGGACCGGGGAGCTGTTTTTT. Protein sequence: CASSLYRVGTGELFF.

Only one count was recorded for this clonotype. The chain has TRBV29-1 and TRBJ2-3; D perhaps matches TRBD1 (6 bases). The CDR3 consists of 12 residues. From germline, CDR1 is SQVTM and CDR2 ANQGSEA. Trimming left V 4 bases short and J 6 bases short, with 11 bases between. For the CDR3, the DNA is TGCAGCGTTGGGGACACGGTGGATACGCAGTATTTT. As protein: CSVGDTVDTQYF.

The gene calls are TRBV5-1 and TRBJ2-3, with unresolved D. V lost 2 bases, J lost 0 bases, and 13 bases lay in between. Looked up from germline, CDR1 is SGHRS and CDR2 is YFSETQ. There are 16 residues in the CDR3. In nucleotides, the CDR3 is TGCGCCAGCAGCTTTGGGTTAGAAGCGAGCACAGATACGCAGTATTTT. Translating it yields CASSFGLEASTDTQYF.

The genes are TRBV28 and TRBJ2-2, with a possible D match to TRBD2 (5 bases). The V gene lost 2 bases and the J gene lost 4 bases, with 8 bases spanning the gap. CDR3 length equals 14 residues. Germline lookup yields CDR1 MDHEN and CDR2 SYDVKM. Here the CDR3 reads CASSLRTFTGELFF. CDR3 sequence (DNA): TGTGCCAGCAGTTTAAGGACTTTCACCGGGGAGCTGTTTTTT.

The rearrangement uses TRBV12-3 or TRBV12-4 and TRBJ2-1; 16 nucleotides line up with TRBD2. This CDR3 has 17 residues. The ends lost 0 bases at V and 11 bases at J; junction bases unmatched: 7. CDR3: CASSLALGTSGGAKQFF. The DNA for the CDR3 is TGTGCCAGCAGTTTAGCGTTGGGGACTAGCGGGGGGGCCAAGCAGTTCTTC.

This clonotype has ten or more counts. The V gene is TRBV2, the J gene TRBJ1-2; maybe TRBD1 (5 bases). The CDR3 runs 13 residues. Germline V gives CDR1 SNHLY, CDR2 FYNNEI. V gave up 3 bases and J gave up 7 bases, with 12 bases separating them. CDR3 bases: TGTGCCAGCAGTGATACAGGCCGACCTGGCTACACCTTC. Its protein product is CASSDTGRPGYTF.